Below are 22 T cell receptor beta chains sequenced from a single sample in a study of shared clonotypes between healthy human individuals. TCRdb keeps only in-frame clones here, not all; method: immunoSEQ multiplex PCR. The data show approximately 720,000 clones, with about 90% seen just once and about a quarter held by the top ten. Naive CD8 cells comprised CD45RO-negative, CCR7-positively selected cells, excluding terminally differentiated effector memory CD45RA+ cells. The sequenced sample consisted of naive CD8+ T cells sorted from blood. The source of these receptors is a man aged 25 to 40 in good health.

The J gene is TRBJ1-6, the V gene TRBV23-1, with D uncertain. TRBV23-1 is classed as an ORF, of uncertain function. This CDR3 spans 18 amino acids. Trimming cost V 3 bases and J 2 bases, with 17 bases left between them. The CDR3 loop reads CASSHTRRCDAYNSPLHF. For the CDR3, the DNA is TGCGCCAGCAGTCACACGAGACGGTGCGATGCCTATAATTCACCCCTCCACTTT.

The chain links TRBV11-2 to TRBJ2-5, with D tentatively TRBD1 or TRBD2 (5 bases each). V was pared by 6 bases and J by 1 base, with 9 bases between. CDR3 length: 13 residues. Germline lookup yields CDR1 SGHAT and CDR2 FQNNGV. This CDR3 is CASRGRVQETQYF. The CDR3 DNA reads TGTGCCAGCAGGGGACGGGTCCAAGAGACCCAGTACTTC.

The chain has TRBV19 and TRBJ2-1; 9 bases are a match to TRBD2. The CDR3 has 18 amino acids. The trim removed 0 bases at V and 3 bases at J, leaving 9 bases unmatched. Germline V gene lookup returns CDR1 LNHDA and CDR2 SQIVND (reference sequence). The chain's CDR3 is CASSIDPPGLADYNEQFF. Written as DNA, the CDR3 is TGTGCCAGTAGTATAGACCCACCGGGACTAGCAGACTACAATGAGCAGTTCTTC.

The chain employs TRBV11-2 and TRBJ1-2; 7 bases line up with TRBD1. V lost 4 bases to trimming and J lost 3 bases; unmatched junction nucleotides: 2. CDR1 is SGHAT, CDR2 FQNNGV, per germline. The CDR3 runs 13 residues. The chain's CDR3 is CASSSQGDYGYTF. The CDR3 nucleotides are TGTGCCAGCAGCTCCCAGGGGGACTATGGCTACACCTTC. The full variable domain, rest sourced from reference TRBV11-2 and TRBJ1-2, is EAGVAQSPRYKIIEKRQSVAFWCNPISGHATLYWYQQILGQGPKLLIQFQNNGVVDDSQLPKDRFSAERLKGVDSTLKIQPAKLEDSAVYLCASSSQGDYGYTFGSGTRLTVV.

V gene TRBV7-3 combines with J gene TRBJ1-1; 9 nucleotides align to TRBD1. In germline, CDR1 is SGHTA, CDR2 FQGTGA. This CDR3 has 14 amino acids. Trimming cost V 6 bases and J 3 bases; bases outside gene matches: 5. Here the CDR3 reads CASRATGGHTEAFF. CDR3 sequence (DNA): TGTGCCAGCAGAGCGACAGGGGGTCACACTGAAGCTTTCTTT. Variable domain in full (rest from reference TRBV7-3 and TRBJ1-1): GAGVSQTPSNKVTEKGKYVELRCDPISGHTALYWYRQSLGQGPEFLIYFQGTGAADDSGLPNDRFFAVRPEGSVSTLKIQRTERGDSAVYLCASRATGGHTEAFFGQGTRLTVV.

The V call is TRBV4-3, the J call TRBJ1-1; no reliable D call. Trimming shortened V by 0 bases and J by 6 bases, and 11 bases separated the two germline ends. This CDR3 is built from 14 residues. Per germline, CDR1 LGHNA and CDR2 YSLEER. Here the CDR3 reads CASSQDHTLAEAFF. CDR3 nucleotides: TGCGCCAGCAGCCAAGATCATACCCTCGCTGAAGCTTTCTTT.

The V and J genes are TRBV7-7 and TRBJ2-7; no clear D gene. This CDR3 region has 15 residues. Deletions cut 3 bases from V and 2 bases from J, with 14 bases between. Germline CDR1 is SSHAT and CDR2 is FNYEAQ (reference sequence). DNA for the CDR3: TGTGCCAGCAGCTTGCTTGGCCAGTCCACCTACGAGCAGTACTTC. Translation: CASSLLGQSTYEQYF.

V is TRBV11-3 and J is TRBJ2-1; 13 bases line up with TRBD2. The CDR3 sequence is 17 residues long. The germline V gene has CDR1 SGHNT and CDR2 YENEEA. V lost 5 bases to trimming and J lost 4 bases; unmatched junction nucleotides: 8. Written as DNA, the CDR3 is TGTGCCAGCAGCACCGGACTAGCGGGAGTTCCGTACAATGAGCAGTTCTTC. Translated: CASSTGLAGVPYNEQFF. Full variable domain (outside the CDR3, taken from reference TRBV11-3 and TRBJ2-1): EAGVVQSPRYKIIEKKQPVAFWCNPISGHNTLYWYLQNLGQGPELLIRYENEEAVDDSQLPKDRFSAERLKGVDSTLKIQPAELGDSAVYLCASSTGLAGVPYNEQFFGPGTRLTVL.

J is TRBJ2-7 and V is TRBV27; D not certain. Germline CDR1 is MNHEY and CDR2 is SMNVEV (reference sequence). This CDR3 comprises 12 residues. Trimming stripped 2 bases from V and 6 bases from J, with 8 bases between. In nucleotides, the CDR3 is TGTGCCAGCAGTTTACGGGCACTCGAGCAGTACTTC. Protein sequence: CASSLRALEQYF.

The J gene is TRBJ1-1, the V gene TRBV2; D gene uncertain. The CDR3 loop spans 13 amino acids. V shed 9 bases and J shed 4 bases, with 15 bases lying between them. Germline lookup yields CDR1 SNHLY and CDR2 FYNNEI. CDR3 DNA sequence: TGTGCCAGTTCCGAACGGTGGGGCACTGAAGCTTTCTTT. It is translated as CASSERWGTEAFF. Full variable domain (missing parts from reference TRBV2 and TRBJ1-1): EPEVTQTPSHQVTQMGQEVILRCVPISNHLYFYWYRQILGQKVEFLVSFYNNEISEKSEIFDDQFSVERPDGSNFTLKIRSTKLEDSAMYFCASSERWGTEAFFGQGTRLTVV.

The chain is built from TRBV7-9 and TRBJ2-7; no reliable D call. The CDR3 consists of 13 residues. V lost 5 bases to trimming and J lost 1 base, with 9 bases between them. CDR1 and CDR2 (germline): SEHNR, FQNEAQ (reference sequence). CDR3 loop: CASSPGRSYEQYF. DNA of the CDR3: TGTGCCAGCAGCCCCGGACGGTCCTACGAGCAGTACTTC.

V gene TRBV30 combines with J gene TRBJ2-1; no definite D call. Between the trimmed V and J ends, which lost 0 bases and 3 bases, there was a span of 3 bases. Germline CDR1 is GTSNPN and CDR2 is SVGIG (reference sequence). The CDR3 runs to 12 residues. The CDR3 region is CAWSVDYNEQFF. DNA for the CDR3: TGTGCCTGGAGTGTCGACTACAATGAGCAGTTCTTC.

The CDR3 sequence is CASSQLVYNEQFF. The CDR3, as DNA: TGTGCCAGCAGCCAACTAGTATACAATGAGCAGTTCTTC. The gene calls are TRBV14 and TRBJ2-1; D gene uncertain. Germline V CDR1 and CDR2: SGHDN, FVKESK. The length of the CDR3 is 13 residues. The V end was cut by 2 bases, the J end by 4 bases, with 6 bases between.

The V gene is TRBV6-6, the J gene TRBJ1-2; no firm D call. CDR1 MNHNY and CDR2 SVGAGI come from the germline V gene (reference sequence). V was cut by 3 bases and J by 5 bases, with 13 bases left in between. The CDR3 has 14 residues. The CDR3, as DNA: TGTGCCAGCAGTTATTCGGAGGCATTGTATGGCTACACCTTC. It translates to CASSYSEALYGYTF.

Points on this clone: This sample includes further DNA sequences coding for the same CDR3. V gene TRBV27 combines with J gene TRBJ2-1, with D possibly TRBD1 on 5 matching bases. The CDR3 is 14 amino acids. Germline-derived CDR1 and CDR2 are MNHEY and SMNVEV (reference sequence). V was pared by 2 bases and J by 4 bases, with 9 bases between. In DNA, the CDR3 is TGTGCCAGCAGTTTACAGGGTGTATACAATGAGCAGTTCTTC. Its translation is CASSLQGVYNEQFF.

This chain uses TRBV28 with TRBJ2-5; D is uncertain. Per germline, CDR1 MDHEN and CDR2 SYDVKM. V was cut by 3 bases and J by 5 bases, with 7 bases left in between. There are 12 residues in the CDR3. The DNA for the CDR3 is TGTGCCAGCAGTTTGGTAGGGGAGACCCAGTACTTC. Translating it yields CASSLVGETQYF. Together with reference TRBV28 and TRBJ2-5, the CDR3 gives the full variable domain: DVKVTQSSRYLVKRTGEKVFLECVQDMDHENMFWYRQDPGLGLRLIYFSYDVKMKEKGDIPEGYSVSREKKERFSLILESASTNQTSMYLCASSLVGETQYFGPGTRLLVL.

The rearrangement uses TRBV6-1 and TRBJ2-7; 12 nucleotides line up with TRBD2. The length of the CDR3 is 14 residues. V lost 6 bases and J lost 4; bases outside the gene matches: 4. The germline V gene has CDR1 MNHNS and CDR2 SASEGT. The CDR3, as DNA: TGTGCCAGCAGCCCCGGGACTAGCGGGTACGAGCAGTACTTC. It yields the protein CASSPGTSGYEQYF.

The rearrangement joins TRBV28 to TRBJ2-7; 13 bases align to TRBD2. The CDR3 spans 17 residues. Germline trimming cut 3 bases from V and 3 bases from J; bases unmatched to any gene: 8. Germline CDR1 MDHEN, CDR2 SYDVKM. In DNA, the CDR3 is TGTGCCAGCAGTTTTGGGCAAGGACTAGCGGGAGTCTACGAGCAGTACTTC. It encodes CASSFGQGLAGVYEQYF.

The rearrangement links TRBV28 to TRBJ1-1; no reliable D call. The CDR3 is 13 amino acids. The V end lost 10 bases, the J end lost 0 bases, and 12 bases lay between the germline ends. CDR1 is MDHEN and CDR2 is SYDVKM in the germline V gene. The CDR3 DNA is TGTGCCACCACGACACTTATGAACACTGAAGCTTTCTTT. Translating it yields CATTTLMNTEAFF.

About this clone itself: This CDR3 is also generated by other DNA sequences in the sample. V and J are TRBV9 and TRBJ2-3; D gene ambiguous. The CDR3 consists of 11 residues. V was cut by 7 bases and J by 3 bases, with 6 bases left in between. Germline CDR1 SGDLS, CDR2 YYNGEE. The CDR3 sequence is CASGRTDTQYF. As DNA, the CDR3 is TGTGCCAGCGGTAGGACAGATACGCAGTATTTT.

This chain joins TRBV28 and TRBJ2-1, with 11 bases identical to TRBD2. The CDR3 runs to 17 residues. Germline loops: CDR1 MDHEN, CDR2 SYDVKM. V gave up 2 bases and J gave up 6 bases; unmatched junction bases: 9. CDR3 DNA sequence: TGTGCCAGCAGTTTAACGATCAGGACTAGCGGGCCCAATGAGCAGTTCTTC. Protein: CASSLTIRTSGPNEQFF.

The gene calls are TRBV29-1 and TRBJ2-3; 7 bases match TRBD2. The CDR3 covers 15 residues. The germline gives CDR1 SQVTM, CDR2 ANQGSEA. Losses at the gene ends were 5 bases for V and 2 bases for J; bases not matched to a gene: 10. CDR3 DNA: TGCAGCGTTTGGCTAGCGGCCCGACTCACAGATACGCAGTATTTT. Translated: CSVWLAARLTDTQYF.